Each of the 2 T cell receptor beta chains below was sequenced from the same sample in a study of blood T cell repertoires in COVID-19. Sequencing used immunoSEQ multiplex PCR; TCRdb keeps in-frame clones, though not all of them. The sample lists some 100,000 clones; roughly 89% were seen once. The specimen was peripheral blood. The receptors originated from a man in his 70s with acute or convalescent COVID-19.

The chain combines TRBV10-3 with TRBJ2-5; a weak D match, TRBD2 (6 bases). Trimming took off 3 bases at V and 5 bases at J, with 13 bases between the two ends. This CDR3 contains 14 residues. Per germline, CDR1 ENHRY and CDR2 SYGVKD. The CDR3 sequence: CAISEGGNRETQYF. The CDR3 nucleotides are TGTGCCATCAGTGAAGGCGGGAACCGGGAGACCCAGTACTTC.

V and J are TRBV5-1 and TRBJ2-3, with 8 bases aligning to TRBD1. V lost 0 bases and J lost 4; bases outside the gene matches: 7. The CDR3 extends over 16 amino acids. Germline CDR1 SGHRS, CDR2 YFSETQ. The chain's CDR3 is CASSLGFRTGPDTQYF. CDR3 nucleotide sequence: TGCGCCAGCAGCTTGGGGTTCAGGACAGGGCCAGATACGCAGTATTTT.